The present entry profiles one TCR beta chain with its context. This entry is derived from a study of shared clonotypes between healthy human individuals. Running of the assay took place at deep level. Produced via immunoSEQ multiplex PCR; TCRdb's table is partial and in-frame only. The table lists roughly 1,800,000 clones, about 95% of them singletons, with around 1% in the top ten. This CDR3 has 15 amino acids. In germline, CDR1 is MNHEY, CDR2 SMNVEV (reference sequence). Germline trimming cut 5 bases from V and 9 bases from J; bases unmatched to any gene: 12. Naive CD8 cells lacked CD45RO and underwent positive selection for CCR7, leaving out terminally differentiated effector memory CD45RA+ cells.

The clonotype originates from a man aged 18 to 29 in good health. Sequenced sample: naive CD8+ T cells sorted from blood. The gene calls are TRBV27 and TRBJ2-1, with 8 bases matching TRBD2. This CDR3 reads CASSPSGLEGPEQFF. The CDR3, as DNA: TGTGCCAGCAGTCCCTCGGGACTAGAGGGTCCTGAGCAGTTCTTC.